This TCR beta chain was sequenced during a study of T cell repertoires in cytomegalovirus infection. In the study overall: Researchers turned to recently identified HLA-C-restricted CMV epitopes as well as well-studied HLA-B-restricted ones. Public signatures in TCR beta pointed to CMV infection and matching HLA type. Study observations and caveats: Predominance within the ex vivo response was attributable to HLA-C-restricted CMV-specific TCR beta clonotypes.

V lost 4 bases, J lost 8 bases, and 5 bases stayed unmatched. CDR1 is SGHDN, CDR2 FVKESK, per germline. CDR3 size: 14 residues. Via MiXCR, TCRdb re-called the reads, giving one row per CDR3 protein. This repertoire shows about 890,000 distinct CDR3 sequences, approximately 32% found once; its top ten account for roughly 13%. As for this clonotype: The target antigen is unknown.

Source: cultured CD8+ T cells from PBMCs, taken from culture after CMV antigen stimulation. The sequence came from a human donor in good health (CMV status not recorded). Some clones in this sample may be carry-over from other donors' samples. The chain recombines TRBV14 with TRBJ2-4; 10 bases match TRBD1. The CDR3 region is CASSLRDRGYIQYF. The CDR3 bases are TGTGCCAGCAGCCTTCGGGACAGGGGCTACATTCAGTACTTC.